This entry concerns a single T cell receptor beta chain. This clone was seen once. Its antigen is unknown. Base qualities are missing; no much larger clone stands one base away. This sample was taken from a study of T cell changes during pregnancy in multiple sclerosis (dated by TCRdb to about 2019). For context, the study as a whole: The study examined how the T cell repertoire changed over the course of pregnancy in women with multiple sclerosis.

The receptor library was made with the immunoSEQ multiplex PCR assay. What TCRdb holds here is the immuneACCESS table cut down to in-frame rearrangements. Part of the clones is not present; checked against another copy, under half of the missing clones reflect an unresolved V gene, and the others are unexplained. The sample data list roughly 76,000 clones, and 85% to 95% of these were observed just once. Of the sample, approximately 0.47% is held by the ten largest clones. Taken from cysteine to phenylalanine, the CDR3 has 14 residues. Left in the record is the CDR3 DNA by itself, 42 bases read in frame from the first base. Looking up the germline V gene yields CDR1 MNHEY and CDR2 SVGAGI. Relative to germline, V is 0 bases shorter and J is 2 bases shorter, with 7 bases between their ends.

The chain joins TRBV6-5 to TRBJ1-1, with the D gene not confidently named. The sample in question was CD4+ T cells from peripheral blood mononuclear cells, obtained in the second trimester of pregnancy. The sequence was collected from a female donor with multiple sclerosis, enrolled in a pregnancy study. The CDR3 reads CASSYSGENTEAFF. The nucleotides read TGTGCCAGCAGTTACTCGGGAGAAAACACTGAAGCTTTCTTT.